A selection of T cell receptor beta chains follows, all from one sample in a study of blood T cell repertoires in COVID-19. Repertoires were generated with immunoSEQ multiplex PCR, while TCRdb's copy carries only in-frame clones and drops some. The sample lists roughly 97,000 clones, approximately 85% occurring once. The sample consisted of peripheral blood. The receptors were gathered from a man in his sixties with acute or convalescent COVID-19. Both conserved end residues are part of each CDR3. D genes are given only for firm matches. Part of the rows lack a size; the others show once, few, many or a class for expanded clones.

size: NA; V: TRBV10-3; J: TRBJ2-7; D: NA; DNA: TGTGCCATCAGCCCAAGTGGCAGATCCTACGAGCAGTACTTC; CDR3: CAISPSGRSYEQYF
size: NA; V: TRBV18; J: TRBJ1-4; D: NA; DNA: TGTGCCAGCTCACTGGGCGCAGGGGAAAAACTGTTTTTT; CDR3: CASSLGAGEKLFF
size: NA; V: TRBV3-1/TRBV3-2; J: TRBJ1-2; D: NA; DNA: TGTGCCAGCAGCCAAGGCAGGGACTATGGCTACACCTTC; CDR3: CASSQGRDYGYTF
size: NA; V: TRBV12-2; J: TRBJ2-1; D: NA; DNA: TGTGCAAGTCGCTTGTCGGTGCGGGACTCTGAGCAGTTCTTC; CDR3: CASRLSVRDSEQFF
size: many; V: TRBV5-4; J: TRBJ2-7; D: TRBD1; DNA: TGTGCCAGCAGCCCTCCGGGACAGGCCTACGAGCAGTACTTC; CDR3: CASSPPGQAYEQYF
size: NA; V: TRBV5-4; J: TRBJ1-5; D: NA; DNA: TGTGCCAGCAGCTTTTTTGGGCGGGACAGCAATCAGCCCCAGCATTTT; CDR3: CASSFFGRDSNQPQHF
size: once; V: TRBV4-1; J: TRBJ2-7; D: TRBD1; DNA: TGCGCCAGCAGGGCCCCCGGGACAGGGGTCTACGAGCAGTACTTC; CDR3: CASRAPGTGVYEQYF
size: NA; V: TRBV7-2; J: TRBJ1-4; D: TRBD1; DNA: TGTGCCAGCAGCCGGACAGGGTTAGCTGAAAAACTGTTTTTT; CDR3: CASSRTGLAEKLFF
size: NA; V: TRBV19; J: TRBJ2-7; D: NA; DNA: TGTGCCAGTAGTCTCAAGACAGGTCTCTACGAGCAGTACTTC; CDR3: CASSLKTGLYEQYF
size: NA; V: TRBV4-2; J: TRBJ1-2; D: NA; DNA: TGTGCCAGCAGCCAAGAGTATCTGGAGGGTGGCTACACCTTC; CDR3: CASSQEYLEGGYTF
size: NA; V: TRBV7-3; J: TRBJ2-5; D: TRBD2; DNA: TGTGCCAGCAGCGCCTCTAGCGGGGGGGCCGGAAAGACCCAGTACTTC; CDR3: CASSASSGGAGKTQYF
size: NA; V: TRBV28; J: TRBJ1-2; D: NA; DNA: TGTGCCAGCAGTTTCCCTACTGTTCTCGCTGGCTACACCTTC; CDR3: CASSFPTVLAGYTF
size: NA; V: TRBV12-3/TRBV12-4; J: TRBJ1-1; D: NA; DNA: TGTGCCAGCAGCCAATGGGGGGATGAAGCTTTCTTT; CDR3: CASSQWGDEAFF
size: NA; V: TRBV7-8; J: TRBJ1-1; D: TRBD1; DNA: TGTGCCAGCAGCGCCTCGCAGGGGGTGAACACTGAAGCTTTCTTT; CDR3: CASSASQGVNTEAFF
size: NA; V: TRBV28; J: TRBJ2-1; D: TRBD2; DNA: TGTGCCAGCAGTGTAGAATCCGGGACTAGCGGTTACAATGAGCAGTTCTTC; CDR3: CASSVESGTSGYNEQFF
size: NA; V: TRBV7-3; J: TRBJ1-1; D: TRBD1; DNA: TGTGCCAGCACCCAAGGACAGGGAAGTACTGAAGCTTTCTTT; CDR3: CASTQGQGSTEAFF
size: NA; V: TRBV5-1; J: TRBJ1-6; D: NA; DNA: TGCGCCAGCACAACCCTGGGGCTTAACGGAGGGTACAATTCACCCCTCCACTTT; CDR3: CASTTLGLNGGYNSPLHF
size: NA; V: TRBV12-5; J: TRBJ1-1; D: NA; DNA: TGTGCTAGTGGTTTGGGGCGGGGGGAAGCTTTCTTT; CDR3: CASGLGRGEAFF